The 5 T cell receptor beta chains reported below all come from one sample, sequenced in a study of cytomegalovirus exposure and HLA in healthy donors. 13 Jbeta primers and 60 Vbeta primers were used for the PCR. Method: immunoSEQ multiplex PCR; TCRdb's copy keeps in-frame clones and lacks some. Of about 110,000 clones detected, approximately 76% appear once; the ten largest clones hold about 2%. Material for sequencing was PBMCs. These receptors came from a man aged 18-30 years in good health and CMV-seronegative.

The chain carries TRBV28 and TRBJ1-3; 8 bases match TRBD1. V was clipped by 5 bases and J by 5 bases; unmatched bases: 11. The CDR3 totals 16 residues. Germline V lookup: CDR1 MDHEN, CDR2 SYDVKM. DNA of the CDR3: TGTGCCAGCAGTCCCAGTAAGAGGACAGGGAGAAACACCATATATTTT. Protein product: CASSPSKRTGRNTIYF.

This sequence joins TRBV7-6 and TRBJ2-2, with D possibly being TRBD1 (6 bases). CDR1 is SGHVS, CDR2 FNYEAQ, per germline. This CDR3 has 17 amino acids. V was cut by 1 base and J by 1 base, with 13 bases left in between. The CDR3, as DNA: TGTGCCAGCAGCTTAGGGACCCCGGGACAGAACACCGGGGAGCTGTTTTTT. Translation: CASSLGTPGQNTGELFF.

CDR3 nucleotides: TGTGCCAGCAGCTTAGTTACAGGTGGGGCCAACGTCCTGACTTTC. Amino acid sequence: CASSLVTGGANVLTF. The chain employs TRBV7-8 and TRBJ2-6; D is possibly TRBD1 (5 bases). Between the trimmed V and J ends, which lost 1 base and 3 bases, there was a span of 7 bases. Germline lookup yields CDR1 SGHVS and CDR2 FQNEAQ. There are 15 residues in the CDR3.

This chain links TRBV7-8 with TRBJ2-7; 14 bases map to TRBD2. The CDR3 consists of 16 residues. The junction had 2 bases not matched to a gene; V was cut back by 1 base and J by 3 bases. Germline V CDR1 and CDR2: SGHVS, FQNEAQ. The CDR3 DNA follows: TGTGCCAGCAGCTTAGTGGGACTAGCGGGAGTCTACGAGCAGTACTTC. Its protein product is CASSLVGLAGVYEQYF. The full variable domain, rest sourced from reference TRBV7-8 and TRBJ2-7, is GAGVSQSPRYKVAKRGQDVALRCDPISGHVSLFWYQQALGQGPEFLTYFQNEAQLDKSGLPSDRFFAERPEGSVSTLKIQRTQQEDSAVYLCASSLVGLAGVYEQYFGPGTRLTVT.

The chain recombines TRBV9 with TRBJ1-4, with TRBD1 as a possible D gene (6 bases). Germline V gene sequence: CDR1 SGDLS, CDR2 YYNGEE. The CDR3 contains 14 residues. V shed 4 bases and J shed 7 bases, with 14 bases lying between them. In DNA form, the CDR3 reads TGTGCCAGCAGCCAGAGGGGGACCAGTGAAAAACTGTTTTTT. Protein product: CASSQRGTSEKLFF.